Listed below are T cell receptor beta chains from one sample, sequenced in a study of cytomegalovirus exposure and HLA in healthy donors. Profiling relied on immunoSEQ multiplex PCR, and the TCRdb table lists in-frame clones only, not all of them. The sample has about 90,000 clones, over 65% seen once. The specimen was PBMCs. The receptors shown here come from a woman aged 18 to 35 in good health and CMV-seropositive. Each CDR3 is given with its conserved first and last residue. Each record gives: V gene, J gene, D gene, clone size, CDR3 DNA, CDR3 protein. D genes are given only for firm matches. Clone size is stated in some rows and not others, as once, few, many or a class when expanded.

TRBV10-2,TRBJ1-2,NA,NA,TGCGCCAGCAGTGTCCCAACACAGGGAGCCTACACCTTC,CASSVPTQGAYTF
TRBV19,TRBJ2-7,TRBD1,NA,TGTGCCAGTAGTAGGACAGGGAACTCCTACGAGCAGTACTTC,CASSRTGNSYEQYF
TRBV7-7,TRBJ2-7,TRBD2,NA,TGTGCTAGCAGCTGGCGGGGACTAGCGGGAGTCTACGAGCAGTACTTC,CASSWRGLAGVYEQYF
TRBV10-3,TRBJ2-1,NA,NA,TGTGCCATCGGAAGCGGGCCTGACAATGAGCAGTTCTTC,CAIGSGPDNEQFF
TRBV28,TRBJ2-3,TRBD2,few,TGTGCCAGCAGTTTTAAAGGACTAGCGGGAGATACGCAGTATTTT,CASSFKGLAGDTQYF
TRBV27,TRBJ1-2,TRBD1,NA,TGTGCCAGCAGTTTAGGGACAGGGATGAATGGCTACACCTTC,CASSLGTGMNGYTF
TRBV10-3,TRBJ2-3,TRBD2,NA,TGTGCCATTGAAGCGGGAGACACAGATACGCAGTATTTT,CAIEAGDTDTQYF
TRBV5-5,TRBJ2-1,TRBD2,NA,TGTGCCAGCAGCCCAAGCGGGGGGACGAATGAGCAGTTCTTC,CASSPSGGTNEQFF
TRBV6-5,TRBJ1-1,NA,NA,TGTGCCGGGCTTTCAGTTGGCGCTGAAGCTTTCTTT,CAGLSVGAEAFF
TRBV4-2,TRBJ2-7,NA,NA,TGTGCCAGCAGCCAAGATCGCGGCTGGAACTACGAGCAGTACTTC,CASSQDRGWNYEQYF
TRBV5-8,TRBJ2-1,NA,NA,TGTGCCAGCAGCCAGAGGAATGAGCAGTTCTTC,CASSQRNEQFF
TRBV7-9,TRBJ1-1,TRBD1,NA,TGTGCCAGCAGCTTAGGAGGCCTGGCGCAGGGGGTGAACACTGAAGCTTTCTTT,CASSLGGLAQGVNTEAFF
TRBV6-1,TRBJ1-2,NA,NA,TGTGCATCCTCCTCGGGCTATGGCTACACCTTC,CASSSGYGYTF
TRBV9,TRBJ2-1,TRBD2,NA,TGTGCCAGCAGCGTAGAAGTTAATAGCGGGAGAGGTGAGCAGTTCTTC,CASSVEVNSGRGEQFF
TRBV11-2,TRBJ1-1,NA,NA,TGTGCCAGCAGCCCCTCGAACACTGAAGCTTTCTTT,CASSPSNTEAFF
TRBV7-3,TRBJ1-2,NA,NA,TGTGCCAGCAGCTTAAGCCCTCTTGCCCTAGGGGACTATGGCTACACCTTC,CASSLSPLALGDYGYTF
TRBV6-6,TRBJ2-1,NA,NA,TGTGCCAGCTCTAGAGCTTACAATGAGCAGTTCTTC,CASSRAYNEQFF
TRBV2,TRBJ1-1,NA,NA,TGTGCCAGCAGGGGGGGAGAGGTCAACACTGAAGCTTTCTTT,CASRGGEVNTEAFF
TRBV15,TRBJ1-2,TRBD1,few,TGTGCCACCAGCAGAACAGGGGTTGGCGGCTACACCTTC,CATSRTGVGGYTF
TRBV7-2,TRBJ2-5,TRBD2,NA,TGTGCCAGCAGCTTAGGACTAGCGGGAGGACAAGAGACCCAGTACTTC,CASSLGLAGGQETQYF
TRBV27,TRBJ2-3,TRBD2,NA,TGTGCCAGCAGATACCTAGCGCGGGGGGGCACAGATACGCAGTATTTT,CASRYLARGGTDTQYF
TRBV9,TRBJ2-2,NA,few,TGTGCCAGCAGCGGAGGACTACCGATTACCGGGGAGCTGTTTTTT,CASSGGLPITGELFF
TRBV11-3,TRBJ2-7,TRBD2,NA,TGTGCCAGCAGCTTAGGGGGACTAGCGGGAGACGAGCAGTACTTC,CASSLGGLAGDEQYF
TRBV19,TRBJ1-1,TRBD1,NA,TGTGCCAGTAGTTCCCCCGGGACAGGGTACACTGAAGCTTTCTTT,CASSSPGTGYTEAFF
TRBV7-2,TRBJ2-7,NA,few,TGTGCCAGCAGCCCCCCAGAGGGCTCCCCCTACGAGCAGTACTTC,CASSPPEGSPYEQYF
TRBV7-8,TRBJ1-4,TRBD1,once,TGTGCCAGCAGCTCCTTGGACAGGGCAAGCCTCGAAAAACTGTTTTTT,CASSSLDRASLEKLFF
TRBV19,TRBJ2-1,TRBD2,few,TGTGCCAGTAGTATCGGGTCTAGCGGGAGTGATGAGCAGTTCTTC,CASSIGSSGSDEQFF
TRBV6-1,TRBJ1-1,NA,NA,TGTGCCAGCAGCTCGATGCAGGGGCTGTACACTGAAGCTTTCTTT,CASSSMQGLYTEAFF
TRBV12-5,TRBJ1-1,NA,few,TGTGCTAGTGGCGCGACTGTCGAGAACACTGAAGCTTTCTTT,CASGATVENTEAFF
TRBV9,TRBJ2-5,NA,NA,TGTGCCAGCAGCGTAGGGCAGGGTAGACAGACCCAGTACTTC,CASSVGQGRQTQYF
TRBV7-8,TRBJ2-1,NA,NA,TGTGCCAGCAGCTTAGGGGGCAGGGGAAATGAGCAGTTCTTC,CASSLGGRGNEQFF
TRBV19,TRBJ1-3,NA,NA,TGTGCCACCAGAGGGGACATCTCTGGAAACACCATATATTTT,CATRGDISGNTIYF
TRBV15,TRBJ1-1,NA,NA,TGTGCCACCCTTCAGGGGAATACTGAAGCTTTCTTT,CATLQGNTEAFF
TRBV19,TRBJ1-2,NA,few,TGTGCCAGTCGGCAGGGAACGGGCTATGGCTACACCTTC,CASRQGTGYGYTF
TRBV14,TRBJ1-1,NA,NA,TGTGCCAGCAGCCCCAGTGCGGGGGGGGGAACTGAAGCTTTCTTT,CASSPSAGGGTEAFF